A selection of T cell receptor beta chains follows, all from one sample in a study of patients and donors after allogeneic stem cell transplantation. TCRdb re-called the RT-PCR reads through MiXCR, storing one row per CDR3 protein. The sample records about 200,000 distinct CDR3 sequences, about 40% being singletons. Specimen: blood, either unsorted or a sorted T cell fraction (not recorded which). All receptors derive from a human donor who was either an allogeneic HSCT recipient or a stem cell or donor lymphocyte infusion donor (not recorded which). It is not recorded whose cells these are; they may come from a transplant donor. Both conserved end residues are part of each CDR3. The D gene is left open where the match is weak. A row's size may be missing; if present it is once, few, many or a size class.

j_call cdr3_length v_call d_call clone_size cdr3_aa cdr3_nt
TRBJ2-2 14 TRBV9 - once CASSAEAGAGELFF TGTGCCAGCAGTGCTGAGGCGGGCGCCGGGGAGCTATTTTTT
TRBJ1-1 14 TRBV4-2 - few CASSQGQDNTEAFF TGTGCCAGCAGCCAAGGCCAAGACAACACTGAAGCTTTCTTT
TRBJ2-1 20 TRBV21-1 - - CASSKVGREVNRSSYNEQFF TGTGCCAGCAGCAAAGTGGGGCGGGAGGTCAACCGAAGCTCCTACAATGAGCAGTTCTTC
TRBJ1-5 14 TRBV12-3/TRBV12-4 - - CASSLAQGNQPQHF TGTGCCAGCAGTTTGGCACAGGGTAATCAGCCCCAGCATTTT
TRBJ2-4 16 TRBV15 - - CASSRVTGVAKNIQYF TGTGCCTCCAGCAGAGTTACGGGTGTAGCCAAAAACATTCAGTACTTC
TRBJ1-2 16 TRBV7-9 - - CASSLVPDPANYGYTF TGTGCCAGCAGCTTAGTCCCAGATCCGGCTAACTATGGCTACACCTTC
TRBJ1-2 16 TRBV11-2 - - CASSRLRTDQNYGYTF TGTGCCAGCAGCCGACTGCGGACAGACCAAAACTATGGCTACACCTTC
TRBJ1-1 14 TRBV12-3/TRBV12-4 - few CASSLNPGYTEAFF TGTGCCAGCAGTTTAAATCCTGGGTACACTGAAGCTTTCTTT
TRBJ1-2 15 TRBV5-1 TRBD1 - CASSVGTGPDYGYTF TGCGCCAGCTCAGTAGGGACAGGCCCAGACTATGGCTACACCTTC
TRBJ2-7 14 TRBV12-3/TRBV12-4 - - CASSLTGSGYEQYF TGTGCCAGCAGTTTGACGGGTTCCGGCTACGAGCAGTACTTC
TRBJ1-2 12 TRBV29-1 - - CSVDGVIYGYTF TGCAGCGTTGATGGGGTGATCTATGGCTACACCTTC
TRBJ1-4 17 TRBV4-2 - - CASSQEGWGLVTEKLFF TGTGCCAGCAGCCAAGAGGGCTGGGGGCTCGTTACGGAAAAACTGTTTTTT
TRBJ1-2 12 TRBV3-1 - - CASSLREYGYTF TGTGCCAGCAGCCTTCGCGAGTATGGCTACACCTTC
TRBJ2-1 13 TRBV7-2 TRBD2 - CASSLGLAGEQFF TGTGCCAGCAGCTTAGGACTAGCCGGTGAGCAGTTCTTC
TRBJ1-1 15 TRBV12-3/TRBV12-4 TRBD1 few CASSLGTGVWTEAFF TGTGCCAGCAGCCTAGGGACAGGGGTTTGGACTGAAGCTTTCTTT
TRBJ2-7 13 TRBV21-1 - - CASSRTYSYEQYF TGTGCCAGCAGTAGGACGTACTCCTACGAGCAGTACTTC
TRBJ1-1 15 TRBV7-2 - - CASSLVRRMNTEAFF TGTGCCAGCAGCTTAGTTCGGAGGATGAACACTGAAGCTTTCTTT
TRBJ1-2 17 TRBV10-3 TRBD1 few CAISHLGTGGLSYGYTF TGTGCCATCAGTCACCTTGGGACAGGGGGCCTGAGCTATGGCTACACCTTC
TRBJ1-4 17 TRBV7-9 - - CASSSQDIRPNEKTVFF -
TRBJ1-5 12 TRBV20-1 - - CSARVGDQPQHF TGCAGTGCCCGAGTGGGCGATCAGCCCCAGCATTTT
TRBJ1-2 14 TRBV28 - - CASSRDGANYGYTF TGTGCCAGCAGTCGGGACGGGGCTAACTATGGCTACACCTTC
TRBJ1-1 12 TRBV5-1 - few CASTVSGTEAFF TGCGCCAGCACCGTGAGCGGCACTGAAGCTTTCTTT
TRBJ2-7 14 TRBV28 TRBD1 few CASSLGDSSYEQYF TGTGCCAGCAGTTTAGGGGACAGCTCCTACGAGCAGTACTTC
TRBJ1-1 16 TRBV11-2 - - CASSLGPRGVRGEAFF TGTGCCAGCAGCTTAGGGCCGAGGGGTGTGCGGGGTGAAGCTTTCTTT
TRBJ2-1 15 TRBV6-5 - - CASSYSRSPQREQFF TGTGCCAGCAGTTACTCGAGAAGTCCTCAACGAGAGCAGTTCTTC
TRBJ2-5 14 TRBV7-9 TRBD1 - CASSGQGSQETQYF TGTGCCAGCAGCGGACAGGGGTCCCAAGAGACCCAGTACTTC
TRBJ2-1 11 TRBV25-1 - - CASSGAQEQFF TGTGCCAGCAGTGGAGCTCAGGAGCAGTTCTTC
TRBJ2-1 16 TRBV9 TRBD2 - CASSGGSGSSYNEQFF TGTGCCAGCAGCGGGGGTAGCGGGAGCTCCTACAATGAGCAGTTCTTC
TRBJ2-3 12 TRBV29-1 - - CSVLEGGDTQYF TGCAGTGTACTTGAAGGAGGAGATACGCAGTATTTT
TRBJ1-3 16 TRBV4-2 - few CASSQDLGHSGNTIYF TGTGCCAGCAGCCAAGATTTGGGCCACTCTGGAAACACCATATATTTT
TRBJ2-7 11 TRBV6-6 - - CASRGRYEQYF TGTGCCAGCAGAGGGCGATACGAGCAGTACTTC
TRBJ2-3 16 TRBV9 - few CASSVGGSFSTDTQYF TGTGCCAGCAGCGTAGGAGGTAGCTTTAGCACAGATACGCAGTATTTT
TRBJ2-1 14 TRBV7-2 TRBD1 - CASSLMDRANEQFF TGTGCCAGCAGCTTAATGGACAGGGCTAATGAGCAGTTCTTC
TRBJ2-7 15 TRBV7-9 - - CASSLALGFTYEQYF TGTGCCAGCAGCTTAGCTCTGGGTTTCACCTACGAGCAGTACTTC
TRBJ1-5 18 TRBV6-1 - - CASSEVGAVFVSNQPQHF TGTGCCAGCAGTGAAGTAGGGGCAGTCTTTGTAAGCAATCAGCCCCAGCATTTT
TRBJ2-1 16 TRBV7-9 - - CASSLVLATEYNEQFF TGTGCCAGCAGCTTAGTTTTAGCGACTGAATACAATGAGCAGTTCTTC
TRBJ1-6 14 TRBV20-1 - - CSARGTVDNSPLHF TGCAGTGCTAGAGGAACAGTTGATAATTCACCCCTCCACTTT
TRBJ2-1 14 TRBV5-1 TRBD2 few CASSAGTTLYEQFF TGCGCCAGCAGCGCAGGGACTACTCTCTATGAGCAGTTCTTC
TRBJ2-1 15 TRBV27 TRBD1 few CASSSRQGVNNEQFF TGTGCCAGCAGTTCCAGACAGGGGGTAAACAATGAGCAGTTCTTC
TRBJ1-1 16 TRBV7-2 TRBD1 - CASSPRYEGAGTEAFF TGTGCCAGCAGCCCCAGGTATGAGGGGGCAGGAACTGAAGCTTTCTTT
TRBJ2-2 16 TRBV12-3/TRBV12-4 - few CASSLGQGVNTGELFF TGTGCCAGCAGTTTAGGACAAGGGGTGAACACCGGGGAGCTGTTTTTT
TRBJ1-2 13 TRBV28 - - CATVWGTNYGYTF TGTGCCACCGTTTGGGGGACCAACTATGGCTACACCTTC
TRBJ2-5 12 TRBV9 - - CASSVGEETQYF TGTGCCAGCAGCGTAGGAGAAGAGACCCAGTACTTC
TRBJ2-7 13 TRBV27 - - CASSYNTLYEQYF TGTGCCAGCAGCTATAATACCCTCTACGAGCAGTACTTC
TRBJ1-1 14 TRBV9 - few CASSVEGVNTEAFF TGTGCCAGCAGCGTAGAGGGCGTGAACACTGAAGCTTTCTTT
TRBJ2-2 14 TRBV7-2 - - CASSFTSGAGELFF TGTGCCAGCAGCTTCACGTCGGGTGCCGGGGAGCTGTTTTTT
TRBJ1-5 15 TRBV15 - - CATSFRPSSNQPQHF TGTGCCACCAGTTTCCGACCGAGTAGCAATCAGCCCCAGCATTTT
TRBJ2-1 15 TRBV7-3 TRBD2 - CASSFRSGNGDEQFF TGTGCCAGCAGCTTTCGGAGCGGGAATGGAGATGAGCAGTTCTTC
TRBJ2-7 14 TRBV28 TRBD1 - CASSPTGNLYEQYF TGTGCCAGCAGTCCGACAGGGAACCTCTACGAGCAGTACTTC
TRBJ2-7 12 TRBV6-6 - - CASQGPVYEQYF TGTGCCAGCCAAGGTCCAGTCTACGAGCAGTACTTC
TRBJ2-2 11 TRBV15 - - CATGSGGELFF TGTGCCACCGGCAGTGGCGGGGAGCTGTTTTTT
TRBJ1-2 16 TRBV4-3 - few CASSQALSKRSYGYTF TGCGCCAGCAGCCAAGCCCTTTCAAAGAGGAGCTATGGCTACACCTTC
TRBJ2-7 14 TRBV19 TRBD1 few CASSDPGQTYEQYF TGTGCCAGTAGTGATCCGGGACAGACCTACGAGCAGTACTTC
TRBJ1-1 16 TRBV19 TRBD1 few CASQRGTGVLNTEAFF TGTGCCAGCCAGAGGGGGACAGGGGTTTTGAACACTGAAGCTTTCTTT
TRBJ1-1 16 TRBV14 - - CASSHIPQVMNTEAFF TGTGCCAGCAGCCACATACCCCAAGTTATGAACACTGAAGCTTTCTTT